This TCR beta chain was identified in a study of blood T cells in healthy people across ages. A second 7 to 11 cycle PCR used barcoded and J-beta primers. TCRdb called the 5' RACE reads again in MiXCR, with one record for every CDR3 protein. The repertoire includes over a million distinct CDR3 sequences, approximately 40% of them detected once, and less than 8% sits in the top ten. This CDR3 has 14 amino acids. Germline CDR1 is SQVTM and CDR2 is ANQGSEA. On this clonotype: Germline and junction disagree at one end, which may indicate a read error.

V gene TRBV29-1 combines with J gene TRBJ2-1, with TRBD2 matching 14 bases. The receptor's source is a young woman in good health. The sequencing sample was made of blood. CDR3 nucleotide sequence: TGCAGCGTGTCGGGACTAGCGGGGGACAATGAGCAGATCTTC. Translating it yields CSVSGLAGDNEQIF.